One and the same sample provided the 28 T cell receptor beta chains below, sequenced in a study of a mutant IDH1 vaccine in newly diagnosed glioma. Some clones are missing from TCRdb's copy, which holds only in-frame ones; the method was immunoSEQ multiplex PCR. Altogether around 100,000 clones are present, approximately 80% being singletons, with the ten largest covering about 5.6%. The sample's time point: baseline, week 1 (first vaccination visit). Treatment denoted: pre-vaccination baseline after standard-of-care therapy. The source material was PBMCs, sampled from a glioma patient treated with radiotherapy, temozolomide or both. The source of these receptors is a man aged 40-49 years with glioma. Some clones in this sample may be carry-over from other donors' samples.

The genes are TRBV19 and TRBJ1-1; no definite D call. Germline V CDR1 and CDR2: LNHDA, SQIVND (reference sequence). The CDR3 runs to 14 residues. Trimming left V 4 bases short and J 1 base short, with 10 bases between. CDR3 sequence reads: CASSRGAENTEAFF. The CDR3 nucleotides read TGTGCCAGTAGTAGGGGTGCAGAGAACACTGAAGCTTTCTTT. Full variable domain (missing parts from reference TRBV19 and TRBJ1-1): DGGITQSPKYLFRKEGQNVTLSCEQNLNHDAMYWYRQDPGQGLRLIYYSQIVNDFQKGDIAEGYSVSREKKESFPLTVTSAQKNPTAFYLCASSRGAENTEAFFGQGTRLTVV.

This clone was counted a single time. V is TRBV6-1 and J is TRBJ1-2; D uncertain. The CDR3 spans 13 residues. Germline lookup yields CDR1 MNHNS and CDR2 SASEGT. Trimming left V 4 bases short and J 6 bases short, with 12 bases between. The CDR3, as DNA: TGTGCCAGCAGTGGCGGAGAAATACATGGCTACACCTTC. This encodes CASSGGEIHGYTF.

V usage is TRBV10-3 and J usage is TRBJ1-2, with D possibly TRBD1 on 6 matching bases. V shed 8 bases and J shed 6 bases, with 19 bases lying between them. CDR1 and CDR2 from the germline V gene are ENHRY and SYGVKD. This CDR3 is built from 14 residues. CDR3 nucleotides: TGTGCCATCCGGGAATGGGGGCTTACTGATGGCTACACCTTC. Its translation is CAIREWGLTDGYTF.

This clone was picked up one time. The V gene is TRBV5-1, the J gene TRBJ2-7; TRBD1 or TRBD2 may be the D gene (7 bases each). CDR3 length: 14 amino acids. The germline V and J ends were trimmed by 4 bases and 7 bases, with 18 bases remaining between them. Germline loops: CDR1 SGHRS, CDR2 YFSETQ. The CDR3 region is CASSTGQAGGEQYF. The DNA of the CDR3 is TGCGCCAGCAGCACAGGACAGGCCGGGGGGGAGCAGTACTTC.

The V gene is TRBV5-1, the J gene TRBJ2-7, with D perhaps matching TRBD1 or TRBD2 (5 bases each). CDR3 size: 12 residues. Between the trimmed V and J ends, which lost 1 base and 5 bases, there was a span of 7 bases. CDR1 and CDR2 (germline): SGHRS, YFSETQ. The CDR3 coding sequence is TGCGCCAGCAGCTTGCGAGGGGACGAGCAGTACTTC. Amino acids: CASSLRGDEQYF.

This clone has just a few counts. The chain combines TRBV5-6 with TRBJ2-7, with 9 nucleotides matching TRBD2. Germline CDR1 SGHDT, CDR2 YYEEEE. Unmatched junction bases numbered 7, after V lost 4 bases and J lost 2 bases. This CDR3 spans 15 amino acids. CDR3 nucleotides: TGTGCCAGCAGCCTTTCGGGACTAGCAGCCTACGAGCAGTACTTC. Its translation is CASSLSGLAAYEQYF. The whole variable domain, filled in from reference TRBV5-6 and TRBJ2-7, reads DAGVTQSPTHLIKTRGQQVTLRCSPKSGHDTVSWYQQALGQGPQFIFQYYEEEERQRGNFPDRFSGHQFPNYSSELNVNALLLGDSALYLCASSLSGLAAYEQYFGPGTRLTVT.

The V call is TRBV18, the J call TRBJ1-5, with D possibly being TRBD1 (5 bases). Germline assignment: CDR1 KGHSH and CDR2 LQKENI. The CDR3 runs 14 residues. Between the trimmed V and J ends, which lost 6 bases and 7 bases, there was a span of 16 bases. In nucleotides, the CDR3 is TGTGCCAGCTCCACCGCGGGGCCAGGACAGCCCCAGCATTTT. Translation: CASSTAGPGQPQHF.

The chain couples TRBV30 to TRBJ1-5; D is ambiguous. Germline CDR1 reads GTSNPN; CDR2 reads SVGIG (reference sequence). Trimming took off 0 bases at V and 1 base at J, with 4 bases between the two ends. The length of the CDR3 is 13 residues. The CDR3 sequence: CAWSVRSNQPQHF. The CDR3 DNA follows: TGTGCCTGGAGTGTACGGAGCAATCAGCCCCAGCATTTT.

This clone is labeled medium-sized (0.01 to 0.1%). The chain combines TRBV29-1 with TRBJ1-2; D is perhaps TRBD1 (5 bases). V was pared by 4 bases and J by 10 bases, with 13 bases between. There are 11 residues in the CDR3. Germline V gene lookup returns CDR1 SQVTM and CDR2 ANQGSEA. CDR3: CSVAQGGDYTF. The CDR3 nucleotides are TGCAGCGTTGCCCAGGGCGGAGACTACACCTTC.

V gene TRBV5-1 combines with J gene TRBJ2-2; D is undetermined. This CDR3 has 13 amino acids. Germline V gene data show CDR1 as SGHRS and CDR2 as YFSETQ. V lost 2 bases, J lost 5 bases, and 7 bases lay in between. The CDR3 DNA follows: TGCGCCAGCAGCTTCAAGGATACCGGGGAGCTGTTTTTT. This codes for CASSFKDTGELFF.

The genes are TRBV6-5 and TRBJ2-3; TRBD1 matches 7 bases. This CDR3 spans 16 amino acids. Germline loops: CDR1 MNHEY, CDR2 SVGAGI. Trimming at V came to 2 bases and at J to 8 bases, leaving 13 bases not matched to a gene. Here the CDR3 DNA reads TGTGCCAGCAGTTACCTCCCCGCAGGGGGTGGTGTTACGCAGTATTTT. It codes for CASSYLPAGGGVTQYF.

In this sample, this clone turned up a few times. The chain uses TRBV4-1 and TRBJ1-1; no reliable D call. The CDR3 extends over 14 amino acids. CDR1 and CDR2 (germline): MGHRA, YSYEKL. Trimming left V 0 bases short and J 1 base short, with 6 bases between. CDR3 sequence reads: CASSQEAANTEAFF. DNA for the CDR3: TGCGCCAGCAGCCAAGAAGCTGCGAACACTGAAGCTTTCTTT.

This clone was counted once. The V call is TRBV29-1, the J call TRBJ2-1; 7 nucleotides align to TRBD2. V lost 7 bases to trimming and J lost 4 bases; unmatched junction nucleotides: 7. In germline, CDR1 is SQVTM, CDR2 ANQGSEA. The CDR3 has 13 amino acids. The CDR3 bases are TGCAGCGCCCGCGGGGGTCAGTACAATGAGCAGTTCTTC. It translates to CSARGGQYNEQFF.

The V and J genes are TRBV10-3 and TRBJ1-5; no clear D gene. This CDR3 is 14 amino acids long. Germline-derived CDR1 and CDR2 are ENHRY and SYGVKD. V lost 2 bases, J lost 5 bases, and 10 bases lay in between. The CDR3 sequence is CAISELAPDQPQHF. The CDR3 DNA reads as TGTGCCATCAGTGAGCTGGCCCCAGATCAGCCCCAGCATTTT.

J is TRBJ2-1 and V is TRBV30; TRBD1 matches 10 bases. Germline CDR1 GTSNPN, CDR2 SVGIG (reference sequence). The V gene end was trimmed by 4 bases and the J gene end by 9 bases; junction bases not matched to a gene: 15. This CDR3 has 16 amino acids. The CDR3 here is CAWIKGAGQGRSEQFF. In DNA, the CDR3 is TGTGCCTGGATAAAGGGGGCGGGACAGGGGCGGAGTGAGCAGTTCTTC.

The chain combines TRBV6-5 with TRBJ1-1; D might be TRBD1 (6 bases). Trimming shortened V by 3 bases and J by 3 bases, and 11 bases separated the two germline ends. Germline CDR1 reads MNHEY; CDR2 reads SVGAGI. This CDR3 comprises 14 residues. CDR3: CASSYHRVDTEAFF. CDR3 bases: TGTGCCAGCAGTTATCACAGGGTGGACACTGAAGCTTTCTTT.

This clone showed up just once. The genes are TRBV7-9 and TRBJ1-3, with D possibly TRBD1 on 5 matching bases. The CDR3 totals 17 residues. Germline-derived CDR1 and CDR2 are SEHNR and FQNEAQ (reference sequence). The ends were cut back, 5 bases at V and 4 bases at J, with 21 bases in the middle. Here the CDR3 reads CASSPGGSSRDGNTIYF. Here the CDR3 DNA reads TGTGCCAGCAGCCCAGGCGGCTCGAGCAGGGACGGAAACACCATATATTTT. The complete variable domain, with remaining parts taken from reference TRBV7-9 and TRBJ1-3, reads DTGVSQNPRHKITKRGQNVTFRCDPISEHNRLYWYRQTLGQGPEFLTYFQNEAQLEKSRLLSDRFSAERPKGSFSTLEIQRTEQGDSAMYLCASSPGGSSRDGNTIYFGEGSWLTVV.

J is TRBJ2-7 and V is TRBV7-8; D possibly corresponds to TRBD2 (6 bases). Deletions cut 5 bases from V and 6 bases from J, with 11 bases between. This CDR3 has 12 residues. Germline CDR1 reads SGHVS; CDR2 reads FQNEAQ. CDR3 bases: TGTGCCAGCAGCAGAACTAGCACCGAGCAGTACTTC. Translating it yields CASSRTSTEQYF.

The table lists this clone with many counts. The rearrangement joins TRBV5-4 to TRBJ2-2; tentatively, D is TRBD1 (5 bases). V gave up 4 bases and J gave up 3 bases, with 10 bases separating them. This CDR3 contains 14 residues. The germline CDR1 and CDR2 sequences are SGHNT and YYREEE (reference sequence). CDR3 coding DNA: TGTGCCAGCAGCAGGGGCAAAGACACCGGGGAGCTGTTTTTT. Translated, it gives CASSRGKDTGELFF.

V is TRBV30 and J is TRBJ1-1; tentative D call: TRBD1 (5 bases). This CDR3 has 11 amino acids. V shed 5 bases and J shed 6 bases, with 10 bases lying between them. From germline, CDR1 is GTSNPN and CDR2 SVGIG (reference sequence). CDR3 sequence (DNA): TGTGCCTGGGGGAGGGGAGCTGAAGCTTTCTTT. It specifies CAWGRGAEAFF.

This chain joins TRBV5-4 and TRBJ2-5; 7 nucleotides line up with TRBD2. V gave up 4 bases and J gave up 1 base; unmatched junction bases: 7. This CDR3 has 15 residues. Per germline, CDR1 SGHNT and CDR2 YYREEE (reference sequence). This CDR3 is CASSIPASGQETQYF. Written as DNA, the CDR3 is TGTGCCAGCAGCATTCCGGCTAGCGGCCAAGAGACCCAGTACTTC.

This clone showed up just once. The rearrangement joins TRBV18 to TRBJ2-2, with 8 bases lining up with TRBD1. V trimming: 3 bases; J trimming: 0 bases; junction bases outside the gene matches: 9. The CDR3 consists of 18 residues. The germline V gene encodes CDR1 KGHSH and CDR2 LQKENI. The CDR3: CASSPPGQVPANTGELFF. The CDR3 nucleotides are TGTGCCAGCTCACCTCCGGGACAGGTCCCCGCGAACACCGGGGAGCTGTTTTTT.

The gene calls are TRBV6-5 and TRBJ2-1; 11 nucleotides line up with TRBD2. The V gene end was trimmed by 0 bases and the J gene end by 7 bases; junction bases not matched to a gene: 5. The germline CDR1 and CDR2 sequences are MNHEY and SVGAGI. The CDR3 extends over 16 amino acids. The CDR3 region is CASSYSGSGGANEQFF. CDR3 bases: TGTGCCAGCAGTTACTCAGGTAGCGGGGGGGCGAATGAGCAGTTCTTC.

The chain employs TRBV4-1 and TRBJ2-1; D may be TRBD1 (6 bases). The CDR3 extends over 18 amino acids. Trimming shortened V by 0 bases and J by 1 base, and 16 bases separated the two germline ends. CDR1 and CDR2 from the germline V gene are MGHRA and YSYEKL. CDR3 sequence reads: CASSQERRGRGSYNEQFF. The CDR3 nucleotides are TGCGCCAGCAGCCAAGAGCGAAGGGGCAGGGGATCCTACAATGAGCAGTTCTTC.

This chain connects TRBV5-6 to TRBJ2-2; possible D gene TRBD1, 6 bases. V was shortened by 2 bases and J by 2 bases, with 13 bases between the two germline ends. This CDR3 is built from 16 residues. The germline V gene has CDR1 SGHDT and CDR2 YYEEEE. CDR3 in DNA: TGTGCCAGCAGCTTTTCCGCAGGGGCTAACACCGGGGAGCTGTTTTTT. This gives the protein CASSFSAGANTGELFF.

The chain uses TRBV30 and TRBJ1-6; the D gene is possibly TRBD1 (5 bases). Trimming took off 5 bases at V and 6 bases at J, with 8 bases between the two ends. This CDR3 has 12 residues. Germline loops: CDR1 GTSNPN, CDR2 SVGIG (reference sequence). For the CDR3, the DNA is TGTGCCTGGGACAGAAGTAATTCACCCCTCCACTTT. This encodes CAWDRSNSPLHF.

The chain uses TRBV28 and TRBJ2-7; TRBD2 matches at 9 bases. The CDR3 runs to 12 residues. Germline trimming cut 7 bases from V and 4 bases from J; bases unmatched to any gene: 2. Germline-derived CDR1 and CDR2 are MDHEN and SYDVKM. The CDR3 loop is CASTSGIYEQYF. CDR3 nucleotides: TGTGCCAGCACTAGCGGGATTTACGAGCAGTACTTC.

The chain employs TRBV6-6 and TRBJ2-7; TRBD2 is a possible D gene (6 bases). The CDR3 consists of 14 residues. With 5 bases removed from V and 7 bases from J, the gap between germline ends came to 18 bases. Per germline, CDR1 MNHNY and CDR2 SVGAGI (reference sequence). The CDR3 reads CASSPGLGMGEQYF. The DNA for the CDR3 is TGTGCCAGCAGTCCGGGACTGGGAATGGGGGAGCAGTACTTC.